This T cell receptor (beta chain) was documented in a study of neurological immune-mediated disorders. MiXCR, run by TCRdb on the 5' RACE reads, gives a single entry per CDR3 protein. Altogether roughly 50,000 distinct CDR3 sequences are present, 9.5% to 15% being singletons, with the ten largest covering around 11%. The study's findings and limits: The greatest TCR clonal expansion appeared in HTLV-1-associated myelopathy and the smallest, falling below healthy controls, in multiple sclerosis.

The ends lost 5 bases at V and 2 bases at J; junction bases unmatched: 10. The CDR3 loop spans 16 amino acids. CDR1 is MNHEY, CDR2 SVGAGI, per germline. This clonotype was observed at least ten times. Its target is unknown. Source material: PBMCs. This receptor was taken from a woman in her fifties or sixties with HTLV-1-associated myelopathy (HAM/TSP). The chain recombines TRBV6-5 with TRBJ2-7; TRBD2 agrees at 9 bases. CDR3 coding DNA: TGTGCCAGCAGTCCAACGGATAGCGGGAGAACCTACGAGCAGTACTTC. Protein sequence: CASSPTDSGRTYEQYF.